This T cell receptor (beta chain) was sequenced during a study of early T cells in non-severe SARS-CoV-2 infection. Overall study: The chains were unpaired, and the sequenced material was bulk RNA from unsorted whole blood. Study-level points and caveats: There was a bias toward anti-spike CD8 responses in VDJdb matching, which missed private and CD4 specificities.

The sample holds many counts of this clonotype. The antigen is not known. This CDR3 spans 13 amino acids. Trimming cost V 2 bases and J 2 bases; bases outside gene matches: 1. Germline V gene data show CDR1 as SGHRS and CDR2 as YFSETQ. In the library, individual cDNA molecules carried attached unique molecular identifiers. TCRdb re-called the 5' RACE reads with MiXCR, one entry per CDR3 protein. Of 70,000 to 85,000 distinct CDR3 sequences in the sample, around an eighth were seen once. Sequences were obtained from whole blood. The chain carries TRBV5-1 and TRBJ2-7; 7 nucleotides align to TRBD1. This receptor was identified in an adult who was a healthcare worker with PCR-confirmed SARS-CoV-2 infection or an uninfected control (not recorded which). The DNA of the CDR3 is TGCGCCAGCAGCTTCCAGGGGGCCTACGAGCAGTACTTC. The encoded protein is CASSFQGAYEQYF.